The 4 T cell receptor beta chains given below trace back to one sample, sequenced in a study of cytomegalovirus exposure and HLA in healthy donors. TCRdb keeps only in-frame clones here, not all; method: immunoSEQ multiplex PCR. The data show more than 150,000 clones, about four fifths seen once. The sequencing sample was made of PBMCs. The receptors come from a woman aged 18-29 years in good health and CMV-seropositive.

The genes are TRBV28 and TRBJ2-7; D might be TRBD1 (6 bases). The CDR3 sequence is 12 residues long. Germline CDR1 and CDR2: MDHEN and SYDVKM. Trimming stripped 7 bases from V and 2 bases from J, with 9 bases between. CDR3 DNA: TGTGCCAGCAAAGGGACAACCTACGAGCAGTACTTC. As protein: CASKGTTYEQYF.

The chain has TRBV6-5 and TRBJ1-6; possible D gene TRBD1, 5 bases. V lost 6 bases to trimming and J lost 7 bases, with 13 bases between them. Germline V gives CDR1 MNHEY, CDR2 SVGAGI. The CDR3 covers 14 residues. DNA for the CDR3: TGTGCCAGCAGGGGGGGGTCAACCAATTCACCCCTCCACTTT. Translation gives CASRGGSTNSPLHF.

This clone appeared a single time. The chain joins TRBV6-5 to TRBJ2-1; 12 positions agree with TRBD2. This CDR3 has 16 amino acids. Unmatched junction bases numbered 5, after V lost 2 bases and J lost 6 bases. Germline loops: CDR1 MNHEY, CDR2 SVGAGI. CDR3 in DNA: TGTGCCAGCAGTTACCCGGGACTAGCGGGTCCCAATGAGCAGTTCTTC. The encoded protein is CASSYPGLAGPNEQFF.

The rearrangement joins TRBV7-8 to TRBJ1-1; D remains ambiguous. Germline-derived CDR1 and CDR2 are SGHVS and FQNEAQ. The CDR3 loop spans 12 amino acids. Trimming cost V 0 bases and J 5 bases, with 4 bases left between them. The CDR3 region is CASSLASTEAFF. DNA of the CDR3: TGTGCCAGCAGCTTAGCATCGACTGAAGCTTTCTTT.